These 20 T cell receptor beta chains were sequenced from one sample in a study of regulatory T cells in long-lasting Graves disease. Arm-PCR of CDR3 regions and iRepertoire HTBI primers were the basis on which TCR beta libraries were built. TCRdb redid the calling of the multiplex PCR reads with MiXCR, one entry per CDR3 protein. This sample carries 500,000 to 800,000 distinct CDR3 sequences, 25% to 30% of them seen once, and the ten largest clones take roughly 40%. The time point: persistent/refractory GD, antithyroid drugs over 5 years with positive TRAb. Construction of the TCR library relied on RNA isolated from PBMCs. The starting material was peripheral blood mononuclear cells (PBMCs), obtained when the disease was refractory, from a patient treated with antithyroid drugs. The receptors come from a female donor with Graves disease.

The rearrangement links TRBV29-1 to TRBJ2-7; TRBD2 aligns across 11 bases. From germline, CDR1 is SQVTM and CDR2 ANQGSEA. V lost 6 bases, J lost 4 bases, and 5 bases stayed unmatched. The CDR3 sequence is 13 residues long. CDR3 in amino acids: CSVEASGRYEQYF. CDR3 nucleotide sequence: TGCAGCGTAGAGGCTAGCGGGAGGTACGAGCAGTACTTC.

The gene calls are TRBV29-1 and TRBJ1-2, with D possibly TRBD1 on 5 matching bases. Trimming took 2 bases from V and 4 from J, leaving 8 bases between them. Germline V CDR1 and CDR2: SQVTM, ANQGSEA. The CDR3 sequence is 12 residues long. The CDR3 region is CSVESGTYGYTF. The CDR3 DNA is TGCAGCGTTGAATCAGGGACCTATGGCTACACCTTC.

The chain combines TRBV15 with TRBJ1-2; 10 bases are shared with TRBD1. Germline V gene lookup returns CDR1 LNHNV and CDR2 YYDKDF (reference sequence). This CDR3 has 16 amino acids. Trimming at V came to 7 bases and at J to 1 base, leaving 9 bases not matched to a gene. CDR3 region: CATTRDRGLDNYGYTF. DNA of the CDR3: TGTGCCACCACCCGGGACAGGGGACTCGATAACTATGGCTACACCTTC.

The gene calls are TRBV24-1 and TRBJ1-2; TRBD1 matches at 7 bases. This CDR3 is 13 amino acids long. Germline-derived CDR1 and CDR2 are KGHDR and SFDVKD. V lost 6 bases and J lost 4; bases outside the gene matches: 4. The CDR3 is CATSRDRVYGYTF. CDR3 nucleotide sequence: TGTGCCACCAGTCGCGACAGGGTCTATGGCTACACCTTC.

This clonotype was seen a few times. The chain couples TRBV29-1 to TRBJ1-1; D not certain. V gave up 4 bases and J gave up 0 bases, with 12 bases separating them. The V gene's germline CDR1 is SQVTM and CDR2 ANQGSEA. The CDR3 has 14 amino acids. The CDR3 region has the DNA TGCAGCGTTGCTAGGGAAGTAATGAACACTGAAGCTTTCTTT. It translates to CSVAREVMNTEAFF.

The genes are TRBV24-1 and TRBJ2-3; 7 bases line up with TRBD2. The CDR3 is made up of 15 amino acids. The V gene's germline CDR1 is KGHDR and CDR2 SFDVKD. V shed 4 bases, J shed 2 bases, and the junction held 5 bases outside the gene matches. This CDR3 reads CATSDPTSPTDTQYF. Here the CDR3 DNA reads TGTGCCACCAGTGACCCGACTAGCCCCACAGATACGCAGTATTTT.

This clonotype has a count of ten or more. V gene TRBV12-3 or TRBV12-4 combines with J gene TRBJ1-2; no definite D call. Trimming removed 5 bases from V and 8 bases from J, with 12 bases in between. This CDR3 has 12 amino acids. CDR3 coding DNA: TGTGCCAGCAGTCCATTGGGTATGGGCTACACCTTC. Residues: CASSPLGMGYTF.

The genes are TRBV10-3 and TRBJ1-1; D is undetermined. The germline V gene has CDR1 ENHRY and CDR2 SYGVKD. The CDR3 is 13 residues long. Trimming pared 0 bases from V and 8 bases from J, leaving 10 bases between. The CDR3 is CAISESSATEAFF. The CDR3 DNA is TGTGCCATCAGTGAGTCCTCCGCCACGGAAGCTTTCTTT.

This clonotype showed up just a few times. The chain joins TRBV2 to TRBJ1-2, with a tentative D call TRBD1 (5 bases). V was cut by 0 bases and J by 0 bases, with 14 bases left in between. Germline lookup yields CDR1 SNHLY and CDR2 FYNNEI. CDR3 length: 17 residues. The CDR3 sequence: CASSEASFVTANYGYTF. As DNA, the CDR3 is TGTGCCAGCAGTGAAGCGTCCTTCGTGACAGCTAACTATGGCTACACCTTC.

The chain uses TRBV2 and TRBJ2-1; D unresolved. The germline gives CDR1 SNHLY, CDR2 FYNNEI. V was pared by 6 bases and J by 2 bases, with 11 bases between. This CDR3 has 14 amino acids. DNA for the CDR3: TGTGCCAGCAGCCAAGAAGGTACCTACAATGAGCAGTTCTTC. It codes for CASSQEGTYNEQFF.

There are a few counts of this clonotype. The chain couples TRBV5-1 to TRBJ2-6; 11 nucleotides line up with TRBD1. The CDR3 has 17 amino acids. Germline V gene lookup returns CDR1 SGHRS and CDR2 YFSETQ. Trimming removed 6 bases from V and 3 bases from J; junction bases left unmatched: 8. This chain's CDR3 is CASTPGQGARGANVLTF. The CDR3 region has the DNA TGCGCCAGCACTCCCGGACAGGGGGCTCGTGGGGCCAACGTCCTGACTTTC. Combining the CDR3 with reference TRBV5-1 and TRBJ2-6 gives the whole variable domain KAGVTQTPRYLIKTRGQQVTLSCSPISGHRSVSWYQQTPGQGLQFLFEYFSETQRNKGNFPGRFSGRQFSNSRSEMNVSTLELGDSALYLCASTPGQGARGANVLTFGAGSRLTVL.

The table lists this clonotype with many counts. The V and J genes are TRBV2 and TRBJ2-7; maybe TRBD1 (6 bases). The ends were cut back, 0 bases at V and 4 bases at J, with 10 bases in the middle. CDR3 size: 14 residues. Per germline, CDR1 SNHLY and CDR2 FYNNEI. The CDR3 loop is CASSEATGRYEQYF. As DNA, the CDR3 is TGTGCCAGCAGTGAAGCCACAGGGCGGTACGAGCAGTACTTC.

The chain has TRBV6-2 or TRBV6-3 and TRBJ1-5, with 8 bases identical to TRBD1. Germline CDR1 is MNHEY and CDR2 is SVGEGT. The CDR3 covers 15 residues. Trimming removed 4 bases from V and 8 bases from J; junction bases left unmatched: 10. The CDR3 spells CASSSTDREKKPQHF. CDR3 nucleotide sequence: TGTGCCAGCAGTTCTACGGACAGGGAGAAAAAGCCCCAGCATTTT.

The sample holds many counts of this clonotype. This rearrangement joins TRBV2 to TRBJ2-7; a weak D match, TRBD2 (5 bases). The CDR3 is 14 amino acids. Deletions cut 5 bases from V and 2 bases from J, with 13 bases between. Per germline, CDR1 SNHLY and CDR2 FYNNEI. The CDR3 loop reads CASSFGGGTYEQYF. In DNA form, the CDR3 reads TGTGCCAGCAGTTTTGGCGGAGGAACCTACGAGCAGTACTTC.

The chain joins TRBV27 to TRBJ2-7; D not certain. Trimming stripped 5 bases from V and 6 bases from J, with 17 bases between. The germline V gene has CDR1 MNHEY and CDR2 SMNVEV (reference sequence). This CDR3 spans 14 amino acids. The CDR3 DNA follows: TGTGCCAGCAGTCCCTCCTTTGCCCTCGTCGAGCAGTACTTC. This encodes CASSPSFALVEQYF.

This clonotype occurred a few times. The rearrangement links TRBV19 to TRBJ1-5; 7 bases line up with TRBD1. After removal of 8 bases from V and 7 bases from J, the junction contained 11 bases not matched to a gene. Germline V lookup: CDR1 LNHDA, CDR2 SQIVND (reference sequence). CDR3 size: 14 residues. The CDR3 here is CASVVTGTQQPQHF. In DNA, the CDR3 is TGTGCCAGTGTTGTGACAGGGACACAACAGCCCCAGCATTTT. The whole variable domain, remainder taken from reference TRBV19 and TRBJ1-5, is DGGITQSPKYLFRKEGQNVTLSCEQNLNHDAMYWYRQDPGQGLRLIYYSQIVNDFQKGDIAEGYSVSREKKESFPLTVTSAQKNPTAFYLCASVVTGTQQPQHFGDGTRLSIL.

The chain combines TRBV5-1 with TRBJ1-2; maybe TRBD1 (5 bases). The CDR3 has 15 amino acids. Germline V lookup: CDR1 SGHRS, CDR2 YFSETQ. Trimming pared 4 bases from V and 6 bases from J, leaving 19 bases between. The CDR3 DNA sequence: TGCGCCAGCAGCACCCGCCTCTGGGGCGCAGATGGCTACACCTTC. Translating it yields CASSTRLWGADGYTF.

In this sample, this clonotype turned up a few times. The chain is built from TRBV18 and TRBJ2-7; 10 nucleotides agree with TRBD1. CDR3 length: 13 residues. Germline V CDR1 and CDR2: KGHSH, LQKENI. Germline trimming cut 5 bases from V and 7 bases from J; bases unmatched to any gene: 5. The CDR3 region is CASSVRDRGEQYF. CDR3 in DNA: TGTGCCAGCTCAGTACGGGACAGGGGAGAGCAGTACTTC.

There are many counts of this clonotype. This sequence joins TRBV12-3 or TRBV12-4 and TRBJ2-5, with D possibly being TRBD1 or TRBD2 (5 bases each). This CDR3 is 14 amino acids long. Trimming removed 3 bases at V and 4 bases at J, with 12 bases between. The CDR3 region is CASSLRQGRETQYF. CDR3 coding DNA: TGTGCCAGCAGTTTGCGTCAGGGACGAGAGACCCAGTACTTC.

This chain joins TRBV4-1 and TRBJ2-7; 11 nucleotides agree with TRBD1. V trimming: 1 base; J trimming: 2 bases; junction bases outside the gene matches: 4. This CDR3 spans 16 amino acids. Per the germline V gene, CDR1 is MGHRA and CDR2 is YSYEKL. DNA of the CDR3: TGCGCCAGCAGCCAAGCGGGGACAGGGGGGGCCTACGAGCAGTACTTC. As protein: CASSQAGTGGAYEQYF.